The clone carrying this TCR beta chain was detected once. Antigen specificity is unknown. The study ran its PCR with 60 Vbeta and 13 Jbeta primers. Produced via immunoSEQ multiplex PCR; TCRdb's table is partial and in-frame only. This sample has 82,000 or so clones, with about 70% found just once. These data come from a study of cytomegalovirus exposure and HLA in healthy donors. Study-wide points: A previous analysis found most TCR beta V segments productive roughly 87% or roughly 30% of the time.

This CDR3 spans 13 amino acids. The germline gives CDR1 SGHRS, CDR2 YFSETQ. Trimming pared 2 bases from V and 9 bases from J, leaving 12 bases between. Sequencing was performed on PBMCs. The rearrangement joins TRBV5-1 to TRBJ2-1; TRBD2 might be the D (6 bases). The TCR originated in a woman between 45 and 60 years old in good health and CMV-seropositive. The CDR3 DNA reads as TGCGCCAGCAGCTTTGACGGGAGTGGTGAGCAGTTCTTC. It translates to CASSFDGSGEQFF. The full variable domain, with the rest looked up from reference TRBV5-1 and TRBJ2-1, is KAGVTQTPRYLIKTRGQQVTLSCSPISGHRSVSWYQQTPGQGLQFLFEYFSETQRNKGNFPGRFSGRQFSNSRSEMNVSTLELGDSALYLCASSFDGSGEQFFGPGTRLTVL.